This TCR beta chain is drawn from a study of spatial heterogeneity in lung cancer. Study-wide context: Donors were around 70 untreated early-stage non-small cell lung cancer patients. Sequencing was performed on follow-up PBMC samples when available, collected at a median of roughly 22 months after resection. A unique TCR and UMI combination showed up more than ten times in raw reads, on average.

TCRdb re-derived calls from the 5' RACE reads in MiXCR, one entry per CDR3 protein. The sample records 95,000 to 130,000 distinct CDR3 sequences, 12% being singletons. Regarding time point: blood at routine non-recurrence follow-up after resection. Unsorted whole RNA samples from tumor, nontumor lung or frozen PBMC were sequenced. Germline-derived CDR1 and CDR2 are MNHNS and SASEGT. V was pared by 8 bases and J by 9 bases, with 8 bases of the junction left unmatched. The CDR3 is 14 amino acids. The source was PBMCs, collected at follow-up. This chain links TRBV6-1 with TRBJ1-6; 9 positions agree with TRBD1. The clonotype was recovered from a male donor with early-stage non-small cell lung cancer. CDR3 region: CASLSGTGSSPLHF. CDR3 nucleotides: TGTGCCAGCCTAAGCGGGACAGGGAGTTCACCCCTCCACTTT.